Listed here are 11 T cell receptor beta chains from one sample, sequenced in a study of shared clonotypes between healthy human individuals. TCRdb's copy holds only in-frame clones and misses some; the assay was immunoSEQ multiplex PCR. Here the sample spans under 600,000 clones, just over 75% being singletons. Sequencing used PBMCs. These TCRs come from a woman aged 35 to 49 in good health. Some clones in this sample may be carry-over from other donors' samples.

This chain links TRBV5-1 with TRBJ2-7; D unresolved. This CDR3 is built from 10 residues. The germline V and J ends were trimmed by 5 bases and 5 bases, with 5 bases remaining between them. Germline V gives CDR1 SGHRS, CDR2 YFSETQ. CDR3 bases: TGCGCCAGCAGGGGCAACGAGCAGTACTTC. It specifies CASRGNEQYF.

The chain links TRBV18 to TRBJ2-1, with D perhaps matching TRBD1 (6 bases). Trimming took off 3 bases at V and 6 bases at J, with 15 bases between the two ends. The CDR3 has 15 residues. Germline CDR1 and CDR2: KGHSH and LQKENI. The CDR3 is CASSPGQLGLNEQFF. The CDR3 nucleotides are TGTGCCAGCTCACCCGGACAGTTGGGCCTCAATGAGCAGTTCTTC.

This clone was seen just once. The chain is built from TRBV28 and TRBJ2-4, with 9 bases identical to TRBD1. CDR3 size: 12 residues. Losses at the gene ends were 3 bases for V and 16 bases for J; bases not matched to a gene: 7. Germline CDR1 is MDHEN and CDR2 is SYDVKM. CDR3 in amino acids: CASSFKDRGYYF. CDR3 DNA: TGTGCCAGCAGTTTTAAGGACAGGGGTTACTACTTC.

V and J are TRBV28 and TRBJ1-3; D is unresolved. V shed 3 bases and J shed 1 base, with 7 bases lying between them. This CDR3 region has 14 residues. Germline lookup yields CDR1 MDHEN and CDR2 SYDVKM. As DNA, the CDR3 is TGTGCCAGCAGTTTGGGTTTTTCTGGAAACACCATATATTTT. It translates to CASSLGFSGNTIYF.

This clone was counted many times. The V gene is TRBV5-1, the J gene TRBJ2-7; 7 nucleotides align to TRBD1. CDR3 length: 14 amino acids. Germline loops: CDR1 SGHRS, CDR2 YFSETQ. The J segment lost 1 base and the V segment lost 3 bases, leaving 4 bases of the junction unmatched. CDR3 sequence (DNA): TGCGCCAGCAGCTGGGACAGCCGTTCCTACGAGCAGTACTTC. It codes for CASSWDSRSYEQYF.

This clone was seen at least ten times. This chain joins TRBV30 and TRBJ2-7; D not certain. The CDR3 has 11 amino acids. CDR1 and CDR2 from the germline V gene are GTSNPN and SVGIG (reference sequence). Trimming left V 3 bases short and J 2 bases short, with 5 bases between. CDR3 amino acids: CAWSDTYEQYF. The CDR3 region has the DNA TGTGCCTGGAGCGACACCTACGAGCAGTACTTC.

This clone was counted many times. The J gene is TRBJ2-3, the V gene TRBV6-4; 11 nucleotides agree with TRBD2. This CDR3 region has 16 residues. CDR1 is MRHNA and CDR2 is SNTAGT in the germline V gene. V trimming: 3 bases; J trimming: 6 bases; junction bases outside the gene matches: 8. CDR3 protein: CASSDGIAGGRDTQYF. The CDR3 DNA follows: TGTGCCAGCAGTGATGGTATAGCGGGAGGGCGTGATACGCAGTATTTT.

The rearrangement uses TRBV19 and TRBJ2-7; 12 bases match TRBD1. J gave up 5 bases and V 7 bases, and 3 bases lay outside the gene matches. CDR1 LNHDA and CDR2 SQIVND come from the germline V gene (reference sequence). This CDR3 comprises 13 residues. CDR3 protein: CASTGQGAHEQYF. CDR3 bases: TGTGCCAGTACGGGACAGGGGGCGCACGAGCAGTACTTC.

The gene calls are TRBV18 and TRBJ1-1; D call uncertain. The length of the CDR3 is 19 residues. CDR1 KGHSH and CDR2 LQKENI come from the germline V gene. Trimming pared 2 bases from V and 3 bases from J, leaving 25 bases between. CDR3 in amino acids: CASSPRITMREDVDTEAFF. The CDR3 nucleotides are TGTGCCAGCTCACCAAGGATTACGATGAGGGAGGATGTTGACACTGAAGCTTTCTTT.

The chain combines TRBV6-5 with TRBJ1-2; 8 bases agree with TRBD1. V gave up 7 bases and J gave up 6 bases; unmatched junction bases: 10. The CDR3 sequence is 14 residues long. Germline-derived CDR1 and CDR2 are MNHEY and SVGAGI. CDR3 DNA sequence: TGTGCCAGCACTCGGGGACAGGCAGCTAATGGCTACACCTTC. This encodes CASTRGQAANGYTF.

The chain links TRBV7-3 to TRBJ2-5; D is perhaps TRBD2 (6 bases). Germline values: CDR1 SGHTA, CDR2 FQGTGA. V was clipped by 3 bases and J by 5 bases, with 10 bases between them. The CDR3 runs 13 residues. DNA for the CDR3: TGTGCCAGCAGCTTGGTACGGGGGGAGACCCAGTACTTC. It encodes CASSLVRGETQYF.